This T cell receptor beta chain was captured in a study of blood T cell repertoires in COVID-19. The overall study: Samples taken during acute and convalescent COVID-19 were collected in the United States, Italy and Spain. PBMCs, B-cell-depleted T cells, or T cells were the source of the cDNA or gDNA that made up the material.

Authors' analysis steps: Estimated nucleated cell counts came from reference gene primer amplification. TCRdb's copy holds only in-frame clones and misses some; the assay was immunoSEQ multiplex PCR. V and J calls plus clone size are reproduced from that table; the DNA served to infer D and trimming. The table has 200,000 or so clones, around 80% seen once. Germline V CDR1 and CDR2: SGHNT, YENEEA. Trimming pared 5 bases from V and 1 base from J, leaving 11 bases between. The CDR3 is 14 residues long. Source material: peripheral blood. This receptor was identified in a man aged 30 to 45 with active or convalescent COVID-19. The rearrangement joins TRBV11-3 to TRBJ1-1; no reliable D call. For the CDR3, the DNA is TGTGCCAGCAGCCATAAACACGAGAACACTGAAGCTTTCTTT. Protein product: CASSHKHENTEAFF.